A few counts support the clone carrying this T cell receptor beta chain. Its antigen is still unknown. These data are taken from a study of post-analysis software for immune sequencing data. Whole-study context: There were relapsing-remitting, secondary progressive and progressive-relapsing multiple sclerosis among the disease courses included.

Presence of unique molecular identifiers characterized the TCR beta cDNA libraries. Roughly 500,000 cDNA molecules were obtained per 1 to 10 million input T cells. TCRdb re-called the PCR reads with MiXCR, one entry per CDR3 protein. Among more than 500,000 distinct CDR3 sequences, 34% were seen once, and the ten largest hold under 7%. The study, taken as a whole, reports: For normalized Chao1 diversity, multiple sclerosis patients scored significantly lower than controls did. Pronounced co-clustering by F measure was evident among identically batched samples.

The source is a girl under 18 with multiple sclerosis. Material for sequencing was blood.

Here the CDR3 DNA reads TGTGCCAGCAGGCGCAGGGATGGCTATGGCTACACCTTC. Residues: CASRRRDGYGYTF. The chain uses TRBV7-9 and TRBJ1-2; D may be TRBD1 (5 bases). V was clipped by 6 bases and J by 4 bases, with 12 bases between them. Per germline, CDR1 SEHNR and CDR2 FQNEAQ (reference sequence). The CDR3 covers 13 residues.